Each of the 3 T cell receptor beta chains below was sequenced from the same sample in a study of blood T cell repertoires in COVID-19. Assay used: immunoSEQ multiplex PCR; TCRdb lists only in-frame clones, some missing. The sample holds approximately 150,000 clones, about 85% seen once. The sequencing input was peripheral blood. These receptors all stem from a human donor with acute or convalescent COVID-19. The donor label of this sample is uncertain.

V and J are TRBV5-4 and TRBJ2-1, with 11 bases identical to TRBD2. V was clipped by 0 bases and J by 6 bases; unmatched bases: 2. Germline CDR1 is SGHNT and CDR2 is YYREEE (reference sequence). The CDR3 extends over 15 amino acids. The CDR3: CASSLDSGRGNEQFF. The CDR3 DNA follows: TGTGCCAGCAGCTTGGATAGCGGGAGGGGCAATGAGCAGTTCTTC.

The V and J genes are TRBV2 and TRBJ1-2; D unresolved. Germline values: CDR1 SNHLY, CDR2 FYNNEI. The ends were cut back, 4 bases at V and 2 bases at J, with 8 bases in the middle. The CDR3 loop spans 13 amino acids. CDR3 coding DNA: TGTGCCAGCAGTGTGACACCCAACTATGGCTACACCTTC. As protein: CASSVTPNYGYTF.

The chain carries TRBV2 and TRBJ2-1; no clear D gene. CDR3 length equals 11 residues. V was trimmed by 4 bases and J by 9 bases, leaving 7 bases between them. Germline V gene sequence: CDR1 SNHLY, CDR2 FYNNEI. The CDR3 DNA reads as TGTGCCAGCAGTGTCTTGAGTGAGCAGTTCTTC. Protein product: CASSVLSEQFF.